Below are 14 T cell receptor beta chains sequenced from a single sample in a study of T cells in Graves' hyperthyroidism and ophthalmopathy. Amplification of TCR beta CDR3 regions used RNA as the template. HTBI primers were used for first-round RT-PCR of the TCR CDR3. TCRdb passed the multiplex PCR reads through MiXCR, listing each CDR3 protein once. The data hold about 420,000 distinct CDR3 sequences, with about 13% observed a single time. Sequenced input: blood. The source of these receptors is a woman younger than 30 with Graves' hyperthyroidism.

This clonotype was counted ten times or more. Germline and junction disagree at one end, which may indicate a read error. The chain couples TRBV7-2 to TRBJ1-5; 7 nucleotides align to TRBD1. Germline-derived CDR1 and CDR2 are SGHTA and FQGNSA. The CDR3 is made up of 14 amino acids. CDR3 coding DNA: TGTGCCAGCACCTTATCGACAGGGTCAGAGCCCCAGCATTTT. Amino acids: CASTLSTGSEPQHF.

The genes are TRBV7-6 and TRBJ2-5, with 7 bases lining up with TRBD1. The germline V gene has CDR1 SGHVS and CDR2 FNYEAQ. CDR3 length equals 16 residues. The junction had 14 bases not matched to a gene; V was cut back by 5 bases and J by 5 bases. The CDR3, as DNA: TGTGCCAGCAGCCCCATATTGACAGGGTTGACGGAGACCCAGTACTTC. This codes for CASSPILTGLTETQYF.

The sample holds a few counts of this clonotype. The chain uses TRBV20-1 and TRBJ2-5, with no clear D. The CDR3 totals 14 residues. V lost 1 base, J lost 5 bases, and 14 bases lay in between. Looked up from germline, CDR1 is DFQATT and CDR2 is SNEGSKA (reference sequence). The CDR3 bases are TGCAGTGCTAGAGTGGGCTCACCATCTGAGACCCAGTACTTC. Its translation: CSARVGSPSETQYF.

The gene calls are TRBV7-8 and TRBJ1-5; maybe TRBD1 (5 bases). Trimming pared 5 bases from V and 0 bases from J, leaving 17 bases between. Germline V gives CDR1 SGHVS, CDR2 FQNEAQ. The CDR3 consists of 17 residues. CDR3 sequence: CASSPNGGETSNQPQHF. CDR3 in DNA: TGTGCCAGCAGCCCGAATGGGGGGGAAACTAGCAATCAGCCCCAGCATTTT.

The chain joins TRBV5-5 to TRBJ1-1, with D possibly TRBD1 on 5 matching bases. This CDR3 has 17 amino acids. V lost 4 bases and J lost 0, with 19 bases in between. Looked up from germline, CDR1 is SGHKS and CDR2 is YYEKEE (reference sequence). CDR3 sequence: CASSARPPGLMNTEAFF. The CDR3 bases are TGTGCCAGCAGCGCGAGACCTCCGGGACTTATGAACACTGAAGCTTTCTTT.

V usage is TRBV7-8 and J usage is TRBJ2-7; 8 bases map to TRBD2. V gave up 3 bases and J gave up 4 bases; unmatched junction bases: 8. Germline loops: CDR1 SGHVS, CDR2 FQNEAQ. The CDR3 contains 15 residues. The CDR3 sequence: CASSFGSGNRYEQYF. The CDR3 DNA reads TGTGCCAGCAGCTTCGGTAGCGGGAACAGGTACGAGCAGTACTTC. Together with reference TRBV7-8 and TRBJ2-7, the CDR3 gives the full variable domain: GAGVSQSPRYKVAKRGQDVALRCDPISGHVSLFWYQQALGQGPEFLTYFQNEAQLDKSGLPSDRFFAERPEGSVSTLKIQRTQQEDSAVYLCASSFGSGNRYEQYFGPGTRLTVT.

This clonotype was found many times. The CDR3 is CAWTTGQDPTNTIYF. In DNA, the CDR3 is TGTGCCTGGACTACAGGACAGGACCCCACAAACACCATATATTTT. The V and J genes are TRBV30 and TRBJ1-3; 7 nucleotides agree with TRBD1. Germline-derived CDR1 and CDR2 are GTSNPN and SVGIG (reference sequence). Trimming removed 4 bases from V and 6 bases from J; junction bases left unmatched: 12. This CDR3 spans 15 amino acids.

This clonotype has ten or more counts. V and J are TRBV2 and TRBJ1-2, with 8 bases lining up with TRBD1. J lost 6 bases, V lost 3 bases, and 12 bases had no gene match. The CDR3 covers 16 residues. Germline CDR1 is SNHLY and CDR2 is FYNNEI. The CDR3 nucleotides read TGTGCCAGCAGTGAGACCGGGACAGGCCCAGGGGATGGCTACACCTTC. Translating it yields CASSETGTGPGDGYTF.

The V and J genes are TRBV3-1 and TRBJ2-7, with TRBD1 as a possible D gene (6 bases). CDR3 length: 17 residues. CDR1 is LGHDT, CDR2 YNNKEL, per germline (reference sequence). V lost 5 bases, J lost 3 bases, and 23 bases lay in between. CDR3 bases: TGTGCCAGCAGCTCCCGGGACATAGGAAGTGTCGGCTACGAGCAGTACTTC. This translates into CASSSRDIGSVGYEQYF.

This clonotype was counted at least ten times. The rearrangement joins TRBV20-1 to TRBJ2-7, with 10 bases lining up with TRBD2. V lost 5 bases and J lost 2; bases outside the gene matches: 9. CDR1 and CDR2 from the germline V gene are DFQATT and SNEGSKA (reference sequence). The CDR3 contains 15 residues. CDR3 amino acids: CSAPDGTSDTYEQYF. Here the CDR3 DNA reads TGCAGTGCTCCAGACGGGACTAGCGACACCTACGAGCAGTACTTC.

This clonotype has a count of ten or more. The rearrangement joins TRBV6-1 to TRBJ2-7, with TRBD2 matching 16 bases. The CDR3 totals 16 residues. Germline V lookup: CDR1 MNHNS, CDR2 SASEGT. V dropped 6 bases and J dropped 2; count of bases not matched to a gene: 4. The CDR3 region is CASSAGTSGRAYEQYF. The CDR3 region has the DNA TGTGCCAGCAGCGCCGGGACTAGCGGGAGGGCCTACGAGCAGTACTTC.

This clonotype is a singleton in its sample. The CDR3 ends on some other residue instead of the conserved phenylalanine or tryptophan, so this is likely a read error. The chain uses TRBV7-3 and TRBJ2-3; 15 nucleotides align to TRBD2. The germline V gene has CDR1 SGHTA and CDR2 FQGTGA. This CDR3 comprises 16 residues. Losses at the gene ends were 4 bases for V and 4 bases for J; bases not matched to a gene: 3. The CDR3 DNA is TGTGCCAGCAGCTCGGGACTAGCGGGAGGTGCAGATACGCAGTATTAT. Translating gives CASSSGLAGGADTQYY.

The gene calls are TRBV11-2 and TRBJ2-7; D is perhaps TRBD1 (5 bases). The germline CDR1 and CDR2 sequences are SGHAT and FQNNGV. V gave up 5 bases and J gave up 3 bases, with 20 bases separating them. CDR3 size: 16 residues. CDR3 DNA: TGTGCCAGCAGCCAAGGTATAGGGGAATCGTTCTACGAGCAGTACTTC. This gives the protein CASSQGIGESFYEQYF.

The count of this clonotype is one. Here the CDR3 reads CATSRRTGTGGSPLHF. CDR3 sequence (DNA): TGTGCCACCAGCAGAAGAACCGGGACAGGGGGATCACCCCTCCACTTT. This chain links TRBV15 with TRBJ1-6; 11 nucleotides match TRBD1. Germline V gives CDR1 LNHNV, CDR2 YYDKDF (reference sequence). The J segment lost 10 bases and the V segment lost 2 bases, leaving 7 bases of the junction unmatched. CDR3 length: 16 residues.